These 20 T cell receptor beta chains share one sample of origin, sequenced in a study of shared clonotypes between healthy human individuals. Produced via immunoSEQ multiplex PCR; TCRdb's table is partial and in-frame only. This sample has hundreds of thousands of clones, with around 72% found just once. The material sequenced was memory CD4+ T cells sorted from blood. Subset meaning: CD45RA-negative fraction. These receptors all come from a woman under 40 in good health.

The rearrangement links TRBV7-2 to TRBJ2-7; a possible D gene is TRBD2 (5 bases). The V gene lost 3 bases and the J gene lost 6 bases, with 12 bases spanning the gap. The CDR3 sequence is 13 residues long. Per the germline V gene, CDR1 is SGHTA and CDR2 is FQGNSA. The DNA for the CDR3 is TGTGCCAGCAGCTTCACTAGGACTCCCGAGCAGTACTTC. Translating it yields CASSFTRTPEQYF.

V usage is TRBV2 and J usage is TRBJ1-4; D not resolved. The CDR3 runs 16 residues. In germline, CDR1 is SNHLY, CDR2 FYNNEI. V was shortened by 7 bases and J by 1 base, with 16 bases between the two germline ends. CDR3 nucleotide sequence: TGTGCCAGCACCGGACGGGATTTAGGAACTAATGAAAAACTGTTTTTT. Residues: CASTGRDLGTNEKLFF.

Notes on this clone: Other DNA sequences within the sample encode an identical CDR3. The chain is built from TRBV28 and TRBJ1-5, with 8 bases identical to TRBD1. The CDR3 is made up of 14 amino acids. Trimming at V came to 6 bases and at J to 1 base, leaving 2 bases not matched to a gene. CDR1 and CDR2 from the germline V gene are MDHEN and SYDVKM. In DNA form, the CDR3 reads TGTGCCAGCAGACAGGGGGGCAGCAATCAGCCCCAGCATTTT. Amino acids: CASRQGGSNQPQHF.

There are a few counts of this clone. This chain joins TRBV27 and TRBJ1-5; D remains unclear. This CDR3 contains 14 residues. Germline CDR1 is MNHEY and CDR2 is SMNVEV (reference sequence). V dropped 3 bases and J dropped 7 bases, with 13 bases sitting between them. The CDR3 reads CASSLKGSLQPQHF. The CDR3 region has the DNA TGTGCCAGCAGTTTGAAGGGTTCGTTGCAGCCCCAGCATTTT.

The J gene is TRBJ1-2, the V gene TRBV28, with D possibly TRBD1 on 5 matching bases. The CDR3 is 14 residues long. V gave up 4 bases and J gave up 4 bases, with 13 bases separating them. Looked up from germline, CDR1 is MDHEN and CDR2 is SYDVKM. The CDR3 bases are TGTGCCAGCAGTTCCACAGGCAGAAGCTATGGCTACACCTTC. It encodes CASSSTGRSYGYTF.

This clone came up once. The chain employs TRBV27 and TRBJ2-7; D is unresolved. Germline lookup yields CDR1 MNHEY and CDR2 SMNVEV (reference sequence). The CDR3 has 12 amino acids. V was cut by 0 bases and J by 6 bases, with 6 bases left in between. The CDR3 bases are TGTGCCAGCAGTTTATCGGTGTCCGAGCAGTACTTC. It is translated as CASSLSVSEQYF.

The J gene is TRBJ2-2, the V gene TRBV28; 9 bases map to TRBD1. This CDR3 has 15 residues. V lost 8 bases to trimming and J lost 4 bases; unmatched junction nucleotides: 8. Germline V CDR1 and CDR2: MDHEN, SYDVKM. The CDR3 is CASGYLQGATGELFF. CDR3 sequence (DNA): TGTGCCAGCGGATACTTACAGGGGGCCACCGGGGAGCTGTTTTTT. The entire variable domain, with the rest obtained from reference TRBV28 and TRBJ2-2, is as follows: DVKVTQSSRYLVKRTGEKVFLECVQDMDHENMFWYRQDPGLGLRLIYFSYDVKMKEKGDIPEGYSVSREKKERFSLILESASTNQTSMYLCASGYLQGATGELFFGEGSRLTVL.

The chain is built from TRBV7-7 and TRBJ2-3; possible D gene TRBD2, 6 bases. Germline-derived CDR1 and CDR2 are SSHAT and FNYEAQ (reference sequence). V dropped 5 bases and J dropped 0 bases, with 6 bases sitting between them. This CDR3 contains 13 residues. The DNA of the CDR3 is TGTGCCAGCAGCCGGGGGAGCACAGATACGCAGTATTTT. Amino acids: CASSRGSTDTQYF.

V and J are TRBV30 and TRBJ2-5, with 10 bases matching TRBD2. The better agreement between TRBJ2-7 and the DNA end casts doubt on the J call. This CDR3 comprises 12 residues. In germline, CDR1 is GTSNPN, CDR2 SVGIG (reference sequence). CDR3 nucleotides: TGTGCCTCCCTAGCGGGAGCCTACGAGCAGTACTTC. It translates to CASLAGAYEQYF.

This chain joins TRBV7-6 and TRBJ1-3; the D gene is possibly TRBD1 (5 bases). V was clipped by 1 base and J by 9 bases, with 10 bases between them. Germline V CDR1 and CDR2: SGHVS, FNYEAQ. CDR3 length: 13 amino acids. The CDR3 nucleotides are TGTGCCAGCAGCTTAGGTCGCGGGGGCACCATATATTTT. It translates to CASSLGRGGTIYF.

This rearrangement joins TRBV19 to TRBJ2-1, with D possibly being TRBD1 or TRBD2 (6 bases each). Trimming removed 1 base at V and 10 bases at J, with 17 bases between. The germline V gene has CDR1 LNHDA and CDR2 SQIVND (reference sequence). This CDR3 comprises 15 residues. DNA of the CDR3: TGTGCCAGTAGTATAGGGGGGGCTTCAATCCGGGAGCAGTTCTTC. Amino acid sequence: CASSIGGASIREQFF.

V is TRBV5-4 and J is TRBJ2-1, with 10 bases that match TRBD2. The CDR3 covers 15 residues. The trim removed 5 bases at V and 4 bases at J, leaving 6 bases unmatched. Germline V gene data show CDR1 as SGHNT and CDR2 as YYREEE (reference sequence). The CDR3 region has the DNA TGTGCCAGCAGTCCCGCTAGCGGGAGTTACAATGAGCAGTTCTTC. It codes for CASSPASGSYNEQFF.

This chain joins TRBV5-1 and TRBJ2-1; D is uncertain. Per the germline V gene, CDR1 is SGHRS and CDR2 is YFSETQ. Trimming took 4 bases from V and 0 from J, leaving 11 bases between them. This CDR3 comprises 15 residues. DNA of the CDR3: TGCGCCAGCAGCCCAACCTCTAGCTCCTACAATGAGCAGTTCTTC. Translation gives CASSPTSSSYNEQFF.

The J gene is TRBJ2-1, the V gene TRBV19, with TRBD2 matching over 11 bases. Looked up from germline, CDR1 is LNHDA and CDR2 is SQIVND (reference sequence). After removal of 3 bases from V and 6 bases from J, the junction contained 10 bases not matched to a gene. This CDR3 is built from 17 residues. CDR3 residues: CASSIVSGRARGNEQFF. Written as DNA, the CDR3 is TGTGCCAGTAGTATCGTTAGCGGGAGGGCCAGGGGCAATGAGCAGTTCTTC.

The chain recombines TRBV6-6 with TRBJ2-5; 7 bases align to TRBD1. V lost 8 bases to trimming and J lost 7 bases; unmatched junction nucleotides: 16. The length of the CDR3 is 15 residues. Per germline, CDR1 MNHNY and CDR2 SVGAGI (reference sequence). CDR3 sequence reads: CASSPSSQGVGTQYF. CDR3 sequence (DNA): TGTGCCAGCTCCCCTTCCTCCCAGGGGGTAGGGACCCAGTACTTC.

The rearrangement links TRBV10-3 to TRBJ2-3; D gene ambiguous. The V end lost 3 bases, the J end lost 9 bases, and 10 bases lay between the germline ends. The germline gives CDR1 ENHRY, CDR2 SYGVKD. This CDR3 is 12 amino acids long. CDR3 region: CAISEGSLTQYF. The CDR3 DNA reads TGTGCCATCAGTGAAGGCTCCCTAACGCAGTATTTT.

J is TRBJ1-1 and V is TRBV25-1; D not certain. This CDR3 has 13 amino acids. Trimming pared 8 bases from V and 2 bases from J, leaving 12 bases between. Looked up from germline, CDR1 is MGHDK and CDR2 is SYGVNS. The CDR3 loop reads CASFRAENTEAFF. CDR3 DNA sequence: TGTGCCAGCTTTCGGGCGGAAAACACTGAAGCTTTCTTT.

V gene TRBV19 combines with J gene TRBJ2-7, with 8 bases lining up with TRBD1. The V gene end was trimmed by 4 bases and the J gene end by 0 bases; junction bases not matched to a gene: 8. The CDR3 length is 16 residues. CDR1 and CDR2 from the germline V gene are LNHDA and SQIVND (reference sequence). CDR3 bases: TGTGCCAGTAGTAGACAGGGGCGAGGGAGCTCCTACGAGCAGTACTTC. Its protein is CASSRQGRGSSYEQYF.

This clone came up many times. The chain carries TRBV7-2 and TRBJ2-7, with D perhaps being TRBD1 or TRBD2 (5 bases each). CDR3 length equals 14 residues. V gave up 5 bases and J gave up 1 base, with 12 bases separating them. CDR1 and CDR2 from the germline V gene are SGHTA and FQGNSA. The CDR3 sequence is CASSPSWGSYEQYF. CDR3 nucleotide sequence: TGTGCCAGCAGCCCGAGTTGGGGGTCCTACGAGCAGTACTTC.

The V and J genes are TRBV5-1 and TRBJ1-1; 11 bases match TRBD1. From germline, CDR1 is SGHRS and CDR2 YFSETQ. This CDR3 is 14 amino acids long. The junction had 5 bases not matched to a gene; V was cut back by 4 bases and J by 6 bases. This chain's CDR3 is CASSIGQGAAEAFF. The CDR3 region has the DNA TGCGCCAGCAGCATAGGACAGGGGGCCGCTGAAGCTTTCTTT.